This TCR beta chain derives from a study of T cell clones after liver transplantation. Some clones are missing from TCRdb's copy, which holds only in-frame ones; the method was immunoSEQ multiplex PCR. The sample yields roughly 49,000 clones, over 65% seen once. Unstimulated PBMCs were sorted into CD3+CD4+ and CD3+CD8+ populations. This clone was observed a handful of times. V lost 6 bases, J lost 8 bases, and 16 bases lay in between. CDR3 length: 13 residues. CDR1 SNHLY and CDR2 FYNNEI come from the germline V gene. The gene calls are TRBV2 and TRBJ1-2; no clear D gene. Here the sequenced sample was CD4+ T cells from blood, taken 54 months after liver transplant. The sequence came from a human patient who received a liver transplant. Certain T cells may be donor cells from the graft. The CDR3 bases are TGTGCCAGCAGGAACCGGCTGACGCAGGGCTACACCTTC. Translation gives CASRNRLTQGYTF.